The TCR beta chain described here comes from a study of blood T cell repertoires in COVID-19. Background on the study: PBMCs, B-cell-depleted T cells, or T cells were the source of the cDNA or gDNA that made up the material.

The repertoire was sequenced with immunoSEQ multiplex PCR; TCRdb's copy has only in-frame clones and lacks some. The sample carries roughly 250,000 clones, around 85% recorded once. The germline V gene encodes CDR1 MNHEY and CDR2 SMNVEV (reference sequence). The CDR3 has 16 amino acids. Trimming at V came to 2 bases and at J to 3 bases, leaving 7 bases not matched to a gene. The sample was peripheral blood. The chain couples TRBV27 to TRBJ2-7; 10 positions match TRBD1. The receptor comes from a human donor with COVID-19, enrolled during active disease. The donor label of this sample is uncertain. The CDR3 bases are TGTGCCAGCAGTTTAAGGGTAGGGACAGGGGACTACGAGCAGTACTTC. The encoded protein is CASSLRVGTGDYEQYF.